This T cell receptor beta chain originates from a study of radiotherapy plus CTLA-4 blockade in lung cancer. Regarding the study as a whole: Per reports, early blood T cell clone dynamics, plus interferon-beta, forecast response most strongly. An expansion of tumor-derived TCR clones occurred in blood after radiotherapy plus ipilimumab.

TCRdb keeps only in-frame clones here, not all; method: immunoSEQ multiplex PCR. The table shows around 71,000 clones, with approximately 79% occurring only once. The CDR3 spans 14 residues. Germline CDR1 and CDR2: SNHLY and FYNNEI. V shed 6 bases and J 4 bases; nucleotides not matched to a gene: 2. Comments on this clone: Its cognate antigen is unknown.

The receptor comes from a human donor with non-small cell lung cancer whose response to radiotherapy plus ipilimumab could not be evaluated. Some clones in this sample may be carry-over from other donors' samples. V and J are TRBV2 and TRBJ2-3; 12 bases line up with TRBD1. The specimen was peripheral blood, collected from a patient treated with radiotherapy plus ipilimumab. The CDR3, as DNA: TGTGCCAGCAGGAGGGACAGGGGGCCAGATACGCAGTATTTT. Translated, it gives CASRRDRGPDTQYF. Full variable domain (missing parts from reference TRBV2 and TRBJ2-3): EPEVTQTPSHQVTQMGQEVILRCVPISNHLYFYWYRQILGQKVEFLVSFYNNEISEKSEIFDDQFSVERPDGSNFTLKIRSTKLEDSAMYFCASRRDRGPDTQYFGPGTRLTVL.